This passage covers 5 T cell receptor beta chains from one sample sequenced in a study of blood T cell repertoires in COVID-19. Data came from immunoSEQ multiplex PCR; TCRdb stores just in-frame clones and leaves some out. The sample records about 68,000 clones, 90% to 95% being singletons. The material sequenced was peripheral blood. Every receptor here comes from a man aged 35 to 55 with COVID-19, enrolled during active disease.

J is TRBJ2-5 and V is TRBV11-2, with 7 positions matching TRBD2. The V and J ends lost 6 bases and 5 bases, in that order; junction bases with no gene match: 12. CDR1 and CDR2 (germline): SGHAT, FQNNGV. The CDR3 runs to 15 residues. The CDR3 nucleotides are TGTGCCAGCAGTCGTGGCGACGGGGGGACGGAGACCCAGTACTTC. Residues: CASSRGDGGTETQYF.

As regards this clone: At the DNA level, this CDR3 is encoded by other sequences in the same sample as well. The rearrangement joins TRBV30 to TRBJ1-5; no definite D call. The ends were cut back, 0 bases at V and 2 bases at J, with 5 bases in the middle. The germline gives CDR1 GTSNPN, CDR2 SVGIG (reference sequence). The CDR3 runs 13 residues. Here the CDR3 DNA reads TGTGCCTGGAGTGTACGCGGCAATCAGCCCCAGCATTTT. Its protein is CAWSVRGNQPQHF.

To note about this clone: An end of the junction does not agree with germline; a read error may underlie this. V gene TRBV2 combines with J gene TRBJ2-5, with TRBD1 as a possible D gene (6 bases). This CDR3 has 12 residues. Germline values: CDR1 SNHLY, CDR2 FYNNEI. The DNA for the CDR3 is TGTGCCAGCAATGAACAGGGAGAGACCCAGTACTTC. This encodes CASNEQGETQYF.

This clone was counted only a few times. The V and J genes are TRBV7-7 and TRBJ2-1, with a tentative D call TRBD1 (6 bases). The V gene lost 2 bases and the J gene lost 0 bases, with 8 bases spanning the gap. This CDR3 has 15 amino acids. CDR1 and CDR2 from the germline V gene are SSHAT and FNYEAQ (reference sequence). The CDR3 is CASSLQGSSYNEQFF. The DNA of the CDR3 is TGTGCCAGCAGCTTACAGGGGAGCTCCTACAATGAGCAGTTCTTC.

The genes are TRBV27 and TRBJ2-3, with 8 bases identical to TRBD1. The J segment lost 4 bases and the V segment lost 5 bases, leaving 14 bases of the junction unmatched. This CDR3 has 17 residues. In germline, CDR1 is MNHEY, CDR2 SMNVEV (reference sequence). For the CDR3, the DNA is TGTGCCAGCAGTCTAAGCTCGGGACAGGCCGTGGCAGATACGCAGTATTTT. Residues: CASSLSSGQAVADTQYF.